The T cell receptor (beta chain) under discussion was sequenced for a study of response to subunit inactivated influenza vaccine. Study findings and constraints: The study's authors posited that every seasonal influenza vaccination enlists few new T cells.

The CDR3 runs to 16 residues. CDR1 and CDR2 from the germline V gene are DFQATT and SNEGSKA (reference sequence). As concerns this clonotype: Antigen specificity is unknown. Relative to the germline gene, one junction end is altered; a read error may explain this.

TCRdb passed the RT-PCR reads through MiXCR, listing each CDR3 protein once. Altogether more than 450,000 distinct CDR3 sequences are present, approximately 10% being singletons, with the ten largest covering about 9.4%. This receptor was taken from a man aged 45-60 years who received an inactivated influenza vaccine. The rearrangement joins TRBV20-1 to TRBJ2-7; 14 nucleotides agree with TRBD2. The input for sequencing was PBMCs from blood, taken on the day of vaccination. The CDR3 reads CCARPPGLAGVYEQYF. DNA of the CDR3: TGCTGTGCTAGACCACCGGGACTAGCGGGAGTCTACGAGCAGTACTTC.